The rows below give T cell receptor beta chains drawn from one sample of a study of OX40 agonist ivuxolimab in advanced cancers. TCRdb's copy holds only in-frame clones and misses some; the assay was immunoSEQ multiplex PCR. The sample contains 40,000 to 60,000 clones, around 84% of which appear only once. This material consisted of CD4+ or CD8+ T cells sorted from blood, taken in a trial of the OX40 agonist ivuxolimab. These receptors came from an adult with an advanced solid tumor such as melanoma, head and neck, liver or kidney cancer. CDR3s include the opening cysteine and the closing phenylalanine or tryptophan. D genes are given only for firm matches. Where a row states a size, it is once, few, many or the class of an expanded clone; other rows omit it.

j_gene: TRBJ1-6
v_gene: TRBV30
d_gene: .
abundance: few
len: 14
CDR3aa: CAWTRLTYNSPLHF
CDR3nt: TGTGCCTGGACCAGGTTGACTTATAATTCACCCCTCCACTTT

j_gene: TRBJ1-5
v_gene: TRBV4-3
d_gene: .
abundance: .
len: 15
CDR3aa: CASSQEGYSNQPQHF
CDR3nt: TGCGCCAGCAGCCAAGAGGGTTATAGCAATCAGCCCCAGCATTTT

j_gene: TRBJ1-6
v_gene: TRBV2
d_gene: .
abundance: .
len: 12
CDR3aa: CASRLINSPLHF
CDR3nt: TGTGCCAGCAGACTTATTAATTCACCCCTCCACTTT

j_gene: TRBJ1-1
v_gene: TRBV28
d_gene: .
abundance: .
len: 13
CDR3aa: CASRPQGHTEAFF
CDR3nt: TGTGCCAGCAGGCCCCAGGGGCACACTGAAGCTTTCTTT

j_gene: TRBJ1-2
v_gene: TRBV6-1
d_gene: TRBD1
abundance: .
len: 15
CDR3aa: CASGAWTGANYGYTF
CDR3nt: TGTGCCAGCGGGGCTTGGACAGGGGCTAACTATGGCTACACCTTC

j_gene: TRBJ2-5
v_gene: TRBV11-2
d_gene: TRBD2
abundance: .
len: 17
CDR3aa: CASSSPRTSGSGETQYF
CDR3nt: TGTGCCAGCAGCTCCCCCCGGACTAGCGGGAGTGGAGAGACCCAGTACTTC

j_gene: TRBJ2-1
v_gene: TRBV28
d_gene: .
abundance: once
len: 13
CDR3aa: CASTLPQFNEQFF
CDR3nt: TGTGCCAGCACCCTCCCCCAGTTCAATGAGCAGTTCTTC

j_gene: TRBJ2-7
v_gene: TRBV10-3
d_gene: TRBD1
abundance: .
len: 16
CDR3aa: CAISTSPGQGSYEQYF
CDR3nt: TGTGCCATCAGTACCTCACCGGGACAGGGGTCATACGAGCAGTACTTC

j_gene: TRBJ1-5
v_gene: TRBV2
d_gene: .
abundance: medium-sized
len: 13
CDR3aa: CASGADLDQPQHF
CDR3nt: TGTGCCAGTGGGGCAGACCTGGATCAGCCCCAGCATTTT

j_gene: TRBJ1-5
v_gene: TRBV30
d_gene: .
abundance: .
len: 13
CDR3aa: CAWSSGIGQPQHF
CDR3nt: TGTGCCTGGAGTTCAGGGATCGGACAGCCCCAGCATTTT

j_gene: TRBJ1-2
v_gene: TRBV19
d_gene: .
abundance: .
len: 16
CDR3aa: CASSLRPGGLNYGYTF
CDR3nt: TGTGCCAGTAGTCTACGACCCGGCGGCCTAAACTATGGCTACACCTTC

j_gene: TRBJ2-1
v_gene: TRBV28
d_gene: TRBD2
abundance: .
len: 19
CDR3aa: CASSYVPGLAGLTYNEQFF
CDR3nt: TGTGCCAGCAGTTATGTCCCGGGACTAGCGGGATTGACCTACAATGAGCAGTTCTTC

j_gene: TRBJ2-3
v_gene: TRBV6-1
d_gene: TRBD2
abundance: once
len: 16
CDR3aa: CASSGTSGTSTDTQYF
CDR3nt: TGTGCCAGCAGTGGGACTAGCGGGACGAGTACAGATACGCAGTATTTT

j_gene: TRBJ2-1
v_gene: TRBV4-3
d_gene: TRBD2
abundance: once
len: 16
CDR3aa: CASSLASGTEGHEQFF
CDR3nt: TGCGCCAGCAGTCTCGCTAGCGGGACAGAAGGCCATGAGCAGTTCTTC

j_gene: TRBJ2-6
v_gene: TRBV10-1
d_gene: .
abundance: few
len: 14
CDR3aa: CASSSGSGANVLTF
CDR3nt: TGCGCCAGCAGTTCGGGATCTGGGGCCAACGTCCTGACTTTC

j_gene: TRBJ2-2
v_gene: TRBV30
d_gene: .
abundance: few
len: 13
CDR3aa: CAWRGYFTGELFF
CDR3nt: TGTGCCTGGAGAGGGTACTTTACCGGGGAGCTGTTTTTT

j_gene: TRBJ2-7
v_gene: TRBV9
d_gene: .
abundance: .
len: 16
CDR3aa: CASSVGSGGSSYEQYF
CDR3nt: TGTGCCAGCAGCGTAGGTTCAGGCGGAAGCTCCTACGAGCAGTACTTC

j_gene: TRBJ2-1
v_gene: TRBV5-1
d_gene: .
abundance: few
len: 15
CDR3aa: CASNGEGFTYNEQFF
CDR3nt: TGCGCCAGCAACGGTGAGGGGTTCACCTACAATGAGCAGTTCTTC

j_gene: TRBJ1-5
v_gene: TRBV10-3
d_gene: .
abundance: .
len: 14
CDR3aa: CAISGEGGNQPQHF
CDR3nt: TGTGCCATCAGCGGGGAAGGTGGCAATCAGCCCCAGCATTTT

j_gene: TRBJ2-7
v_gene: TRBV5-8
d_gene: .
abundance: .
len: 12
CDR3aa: CASSPLLHEQYF
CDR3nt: TGTGCCAGCAGCCCACTACTCCACGAGCAGTACTTC

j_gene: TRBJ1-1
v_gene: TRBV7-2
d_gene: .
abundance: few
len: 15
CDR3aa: CASSLTQGWNTEAFF
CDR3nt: TGTGCCAGCAGCTTAACGCAAGGATGGAACACTGAAGCTTTCTTT

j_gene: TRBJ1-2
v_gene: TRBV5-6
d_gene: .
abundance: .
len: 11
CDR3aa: CASSLTFSYTF
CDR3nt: TGTGCCAGCAGCTTGACTTTTAGCTACACCTTC

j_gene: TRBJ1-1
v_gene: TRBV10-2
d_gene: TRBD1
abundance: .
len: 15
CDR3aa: CASSELPWDRVSAFF
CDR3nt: TGCGCCAGCAGTGAGCTTCCCTGGGACAGGGTATCTGCTTTCTTT

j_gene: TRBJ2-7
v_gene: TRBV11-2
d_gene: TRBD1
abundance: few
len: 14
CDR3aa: CASSMDRVSYEQYF
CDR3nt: TGTGCCAGCAGCATGGACAGGGTATCCTACGAGCAGTACTTC

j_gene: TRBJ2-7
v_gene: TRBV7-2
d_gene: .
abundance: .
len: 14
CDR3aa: CASSLAGSSYEQYF
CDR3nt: TGTGCCAGCAGCTTAGCGGGGAGCTCCTACGAGCAGTACTTC

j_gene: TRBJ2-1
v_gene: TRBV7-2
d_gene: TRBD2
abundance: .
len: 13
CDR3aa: CASSPTSANEQFF
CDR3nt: TGTGCCAGCAGCCCGACTAGCGCCAATGAGCAGTTCTTC

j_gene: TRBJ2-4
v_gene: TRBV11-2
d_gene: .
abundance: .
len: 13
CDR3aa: CASSLAGHNIQYF
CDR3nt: TGTGCCAGCAGCTTAGCGGGACACAACATTCAGTACTTC

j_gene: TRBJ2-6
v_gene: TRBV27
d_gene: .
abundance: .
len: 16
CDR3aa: CASRDITISGANVLTF
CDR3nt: TGTGCCAGCCGGGACATAACTATCTCTGGGGCCAACGTCCTGACTTTC

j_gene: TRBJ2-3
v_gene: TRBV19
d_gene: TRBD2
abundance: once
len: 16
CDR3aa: CASSLIAGVGTDTQYF
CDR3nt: TGTGCCAGTAGTTTAATAGCGGGAGTCGGCACAGATACGCAGTATTTT

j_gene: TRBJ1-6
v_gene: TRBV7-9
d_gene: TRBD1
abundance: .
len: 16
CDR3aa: CASSLLTGTATTPLHF
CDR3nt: TGTGCCAGCAGCTTGCTGACCGGGACAGCAACCACCCCCCTCCACTTT

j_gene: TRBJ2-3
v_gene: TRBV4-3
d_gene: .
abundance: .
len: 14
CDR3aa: CASSPSARSDTQYF
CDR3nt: TGCGCCAGCAGCCCCTCGGCGCGATCAGATACGCAGTATTTT

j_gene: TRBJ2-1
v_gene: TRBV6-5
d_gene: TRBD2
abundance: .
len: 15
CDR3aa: CASSYSTLAGNEQFF
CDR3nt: TGTGCCAGCAGTTACTCGACCCTAGCGGGAAATGAGCAGTTCTTC

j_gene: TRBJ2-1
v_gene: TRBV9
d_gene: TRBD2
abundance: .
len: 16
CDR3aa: CASSVESGSIYNEQFF
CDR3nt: TGTGCCAGCAGCGTCGAGAGCGGGAGCATCTACAATGAGCAGTTCTTC

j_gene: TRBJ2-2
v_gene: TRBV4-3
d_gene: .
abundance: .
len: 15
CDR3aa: CASSQDRPGAGELFF
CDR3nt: TGCGCCAGCAGCCAAGATCGGCCGGGGGCCGGGGAGCTGTTTTTT

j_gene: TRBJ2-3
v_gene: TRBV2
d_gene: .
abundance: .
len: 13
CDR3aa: CASSEKRSDTQYF
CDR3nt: TGTGCCAGCAGTGAGAAAAGATCAGATACGCAGTATTTT

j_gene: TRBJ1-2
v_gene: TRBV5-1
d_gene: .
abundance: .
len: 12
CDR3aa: CASSTGRVGYTF
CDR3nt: TGCGCCAGCAGCACCGGCAGGGTCGGCTACACCTTC

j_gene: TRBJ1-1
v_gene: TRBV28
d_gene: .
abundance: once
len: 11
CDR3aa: CASSVNTEAFF
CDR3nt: TGTGCCAGCAGTGTTAACACTGAAGCTTTCTTT

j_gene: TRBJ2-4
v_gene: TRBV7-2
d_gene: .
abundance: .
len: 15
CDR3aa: CASSLVAVAKNIQYF
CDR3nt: TGTGCCAGCAGCTTAGTAGCGGTAGCCAAAAACATTCAGTACTTC

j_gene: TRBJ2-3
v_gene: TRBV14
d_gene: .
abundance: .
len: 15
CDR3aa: CASSQEIVRGNTQYF
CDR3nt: TGTGCCAGCAGCCAAGAGATAGTCAGGGGTAATACGCAGTATTTT

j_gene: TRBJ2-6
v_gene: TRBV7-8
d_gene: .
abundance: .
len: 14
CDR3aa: CASSFVSGANVLTF
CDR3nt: TGTGCCAGCAGCTTTGTTTCTGGGGCCAACGTCCTGACTTTC

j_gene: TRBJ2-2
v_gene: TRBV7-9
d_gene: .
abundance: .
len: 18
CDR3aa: CASSLWGRRGKATGELFF
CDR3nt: TGTGCCAGCAGCTTATGGGGGCGGCGCGGGAAGGCCACCGGGGAGCTGTTTTTT

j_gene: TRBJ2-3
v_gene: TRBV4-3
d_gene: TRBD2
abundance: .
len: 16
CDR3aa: CASSYTSGGGPDTQYF
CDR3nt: TGCGCCAGCAGCTATACTAGCGGGGGGGGCCCAGATACGCAGTATTTT

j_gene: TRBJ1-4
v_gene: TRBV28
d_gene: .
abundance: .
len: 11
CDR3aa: CASSFNEKLFF
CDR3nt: TGTGCCAGCAGTTTTAATGAAAAACTGTTTTTT

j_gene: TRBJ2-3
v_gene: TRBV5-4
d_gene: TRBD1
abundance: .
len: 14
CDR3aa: CASSSGQVTDTQYF
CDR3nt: TGTGCCAGCAGCTCGGGACAGGTCACAGATACGCAGTATTTT

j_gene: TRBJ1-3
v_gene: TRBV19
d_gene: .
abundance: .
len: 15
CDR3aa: CASSRAGASGNTIYF
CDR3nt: TGTGCCAGTAGTAGGGCAGGAGCCTCTGGAAACACCATATATTTT

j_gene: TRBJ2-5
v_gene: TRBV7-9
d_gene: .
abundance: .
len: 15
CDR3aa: CASSPLAARVETQYF
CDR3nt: TGTGCCAGCAGCCCGTTAGCGGCACGGGTCGAGACCCAGTACTTC

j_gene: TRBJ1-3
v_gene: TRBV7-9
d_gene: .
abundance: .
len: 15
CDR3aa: CASSRGTTSGNTIYF
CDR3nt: TGTGCCAGCAGCCGCGGGACAACCTCTGGAAACACCATATATTTT

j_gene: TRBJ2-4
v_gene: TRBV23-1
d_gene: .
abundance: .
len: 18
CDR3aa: CASSQTIGRGWAKNIQYF
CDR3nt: TGCGCCAGCAGTCAGACCATCGGGCGAGGGTGGGCCAAAAACATTCAGTACTTC

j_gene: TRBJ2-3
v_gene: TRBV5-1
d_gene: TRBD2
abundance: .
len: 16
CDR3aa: CASSLRVSGGTDTQYF
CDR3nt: TGCGCCAGCAGCTTGCGGGTTAGCGGGGGCACAGATACGCAGTATTTT

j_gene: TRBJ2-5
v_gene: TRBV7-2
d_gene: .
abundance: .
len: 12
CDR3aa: CASSRSGETQYF
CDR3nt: TGTGCCAGCAGCCGAAGCGGGGAGACCCAGTACTTC

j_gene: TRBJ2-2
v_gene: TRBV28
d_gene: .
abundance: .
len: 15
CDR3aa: CASTPARRYTGELFF
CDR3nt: TGTGCCAGCACCCCCGCCAGGCGATACACCGGGGAGCTGTTTTTT

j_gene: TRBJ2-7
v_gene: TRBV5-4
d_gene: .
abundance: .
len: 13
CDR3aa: CASSPSGSYEQYF
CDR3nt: TGTGCCAGCAGCCCGTCGGGCTCCTACGAGCAGTACTTC

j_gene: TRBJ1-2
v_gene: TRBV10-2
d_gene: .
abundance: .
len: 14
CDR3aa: CASSDGVAVYGYTF
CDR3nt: TGCGCCAGCAGTGATGGGGTAGCGGTCTATGGCTACACCTTC

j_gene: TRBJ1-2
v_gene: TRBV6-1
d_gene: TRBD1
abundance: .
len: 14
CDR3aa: CASSASYDRDRCTF
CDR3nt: TGTGCCAGCAGCGCATCCTACGACAGGGATAGATGCACCTTC

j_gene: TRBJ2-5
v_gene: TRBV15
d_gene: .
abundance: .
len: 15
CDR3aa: CATSRDMEQQETQYF
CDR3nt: TGTGCCACCAGCAGAGATATGGAGCAACAAGAGACCCAGTACTTC

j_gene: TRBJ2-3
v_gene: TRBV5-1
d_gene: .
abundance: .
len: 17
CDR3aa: CASSPGTASGPTDTQYF
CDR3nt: TGCGCCAGCAGCCCCGGGACCGCCTCAGGCCCGACAGATACGCAGTATTTT

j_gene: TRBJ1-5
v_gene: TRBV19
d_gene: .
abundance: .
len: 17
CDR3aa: CASSSQRGPYSNQPQHF
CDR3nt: TGTGCCAGTAGTTCACAAAGGGGCCCTTATAGCAATCAGCCCCAGCATTTT

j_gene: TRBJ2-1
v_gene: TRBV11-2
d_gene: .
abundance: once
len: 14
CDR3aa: CASSLMGQNNEQFF
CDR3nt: TGTGCCAGCAGCTTAATGGGGCAAAACAATGAGCAGTTCTTC

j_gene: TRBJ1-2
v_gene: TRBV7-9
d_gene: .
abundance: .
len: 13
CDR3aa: CASSSDGNYGYTF
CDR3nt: TGTGCCAGCAGCTCGGACGGTAACTATGGCTACACCTTC